This T cell receptor beta chain was profiled in a study of T cells in Graves' hyperthyroidism and ophthalmopathy (dated by TCRdb to about 2019). For context, the study as a whole: Peripheral blood was sampled at the time of initial diagnosis, prior to any treatment. A discovery cohort of 95 to 100 patients, 43 with Graves' ophthalmopathy and under 60 with stable Graves' hyperthyroidism, was used to find distinguishing TCR V-J signatures. An independent validation cohort of around 19 hyperthyroidism patients and 17 patients who later progressed to ophthalmopathy tested prospective prediction of ophthalmopathy. The 100 or so discovery patients were divided at random into training and test sets in a 7:3 ratio. Thyroid tissue and blood T-cell repertoires from six or seven Graves' hyperthyroidism patients were also compared in the study. Once sampling was done, hyperthyroidism patients were given methimazole at a starting dose of 30 mg daily, whereas ophthalmopathy patients were given high-dose intravenous methylprednisolone. The paper reports TCR Vbeta CDR3 sequencing of more than 120 peripheral blood samples: approximately 41 ophthalmopathy, about 75 hyperthyroidism and 17 progressor patients. The study at large found these results: In validation, progression to ophthalmopathy was predicted by the model with around 70% sensitivity and 72% to 85% specificity, a median of about 6.8 months before onset. No statistical method was used to set the sample size in advance, and investigators knew the group allocation. A model built on a 13 V-J signature distinguished ophthalmopathy from stable hyperthyroidism, reaching around 87% sensitivity and about 81% specificity in cross-validation and 80%/75% in testing. Blood samples also contained most of the expanded thyroid clonotypes (frequency above 0.001), which suggests that blood repertoires may reflect thyroid immune responses.

This clonotype occurred many times. Its antigen is not yet known. Base quality data are lacking; no much larger clone is found one base away. The germline V gene (reference sequence) gives CDR1 as SEHNR and CDR2 as FQNEAQ. V gives up 5 bases and J gives up 0 bases, and the segment between their germline ends measures 8 bases. The CDR3 goes from the cysteine to the phenylalanine over 13 residues. Only the CDR3 DNA stays, 39 bases, in frame from base 1. The TCR beta CDR3 regions were amplified from the RNA transcripts. A first-round RT-PCR of the TCR CDR3 used the HTBI primer set with the Qiagen OneStep RT-PCR kit. The libraries were constructed in a second round of multiplex PCR and then size-selected and purified. Sequencing of the libraries was done on an Illumina HiSeq2000 using paired-end 100 bp reads. The paper's processing steps were these. SOAPnuke was used to process the raw data, with reads discarded if the reads contained adapters or uncalled bases, had a mean Phred below 15, or lacked an exact constant-primer or identifier match. COPE v1.2.5 was used to merge high-quality paired reads, and clonotypes were defined as unique nucleotide sequences. MiTCR v1.1 was used to align the clonotypes against IMGT TRBV, TRBD and TRBJ reference segments. The analysis included only V-J combinations with a frequency above 0.0001, which together covered around 99% of the repertoires. The TCS score was defined as F50 (clonal expansion) divided by E x V (chaos), with BLOSUM62-based TCRdist calculated between CDR3 peptides within each V-J. Welch's t-statistics and random forest reduced fewer than 600 V-J features to 13, which were used in a naive Bayes classifier (R e1071). TCRdb applied fastp at Q25 and MiXCR to the public reads, then kept only in-frame beta chains. Merged by CDR3 protein, the rows form single entries marked with the most common genes and DNA. None of the V and J calls come from the authors' own analysis; TCRdb made them. For this sample the table gives 350,000 to 500,000 distinct CDR3 sequences, of which around 13% were detected only once. The top ten clonotypes cover 5% to 6% of the sample.

Graves' hyperthyroidism was defined as stable when no progression to ophthalmopathy occurred over 18 months of follow-up. Hyperthyroidism patients were aged 18 to 65 years and newly diagnosed, with disease duration of less than 2 months. The study excluded patients with uncontrolled infections, other autoimmune diseases, pregnancy or lactation. Diagnoses were based on clinical symptoms, serum thyroxine and TRAb, thyroid ultrasound and orbital computed tomography. Ficoll-Paque density gradient centrifugation was used to isolate PBMCs from 8.5 to 10 ml of fresh peripheral blood. Trizol reagent was used to extract total RNA, and RNA quality was then checked on an Agilent 2100 Bioanalyzer.

The chain is encoded by TRBV7-9 joined to TRBJ2-7; the D gene cannot be resolved reliably. The specimen sequenced was blood. The receptor comes from a woman under 30 with Graves' hyperthyroidism. At the DNA level, the sequence is TGTGCCAGCAGCGACAACCTCTCCTACGAGCAGTACTTC. Its protein reads: CASSDNLSYEQYF.